The next 6 T cell receptor beta chains were all read from a single sample in a study of blood T cell repertoires in COVID-19. The data were produced by immunoSEQ multiplex PCR, yet TCRdb's version contains in-frame clones alone and is incomplete. The data contain 300,000 to 450,000 clones, 75% to 90% of them singletons. Sample: PBMCs or T cells enriched from blood (not recorded which). The receptors stem from a man aged 18 to 35 who had recovered from COVID-19.

The V and J genes are TRBV3-1 (or the pseudogene TRBV3-2) and TRBJ1-4, with TRBD1 as a possible D gene (5 bases). Germline V gene data show CDR1 as LGHDT and CDR2 as YNNKEL (reference sequence). This CDR3 region has 12 residues. V shed 1 base and J shed 8 bases, with 5 bases lying between them. CDR3 residues: CASSQGTEKLFF. The CDR3 region has the DNA TGTGCCAGCAGCCAAGGGACAGAAAAACTGTTTTTT.

J is TRBJ1-2 and V is TRBV2, with 8 nucleotides matching TRBD1. CDR1 SNHLY and CDR2 FYNNEI come from the germline V gene. Losses at the gene ends were 5 bases for V and 2 bases for J; bases not matched to a gene: 10. There are 16 residues in the CDR3. For the CDR3, the DNA is TGTGCCAGCAGTCATGGGGACAGGCCCGGGAACTATGGCTACACCTTC. This codes for CASSHGDRPGNYGYTF.

This rearrangement joins TRBV9 to TRBJ2-1; D perhaps matches TRBD1 (5 bases). Germline CDR1 reads SGDLS; CDR2 reads YYNGEE. CDR3 size: 16 residues. The ends were cut back, 0 bases at V and 0 bases at J, with 10 bases in the middle. CDR3 region: CASSVGLGRSYNEQFF. CDR3 nucleotides: TGTGCCAGCAGCGTAGGTCTGGGGCGCTCCTACAATGAGCAGTTCTTC. The whole variable domain, filled in from reference TRBV9 and TRBJ2-1, reads DSGVTQTPKHLITATGQRVTLRCSPRSGDLSVYWYQQSLDQGLQFLIQYYNGEERAKGNILERFSAQQFPDLHSELNLSSLELGDSALYFCASSVGLGRSYNEQFFGPGTRLTVL.

This clone was picked up one time. This chain joins TRBV5-1 and TRBJ1-1; 8 nucleotides agree with TRBD1. This CDR3 spans 14 amino acids. Germline CDR1 is SGHRS and CDR2 is YFSETQ. V shed 2 bases and J 6 bases; nucleotides not matched to a gene: 6. CDR3 protein: CASSLSRGPSEAFF. CDR3 DNA sequence: TGCGCCAGCAGCTTATCCAGGGGGCCCTCTGAAGCTTTCTTT.

The chain has TRBV29-1 and TRBJ2-1; TRBD2 matches at 9 bases. V was pared by 6 bases and J by 7 bases, with 10 bases of the junction left unmatched. CDR3 length: 14 amino acids. CDR1 and CDR2 (germline): SQVTM, ANQGSEA. CDR3 protein: CSVKRGALQNEQFF. As DNA, the CDR3 is TGCAGCGTAAAGCGGGGGGCACTACAAAATGAGCAGTTCTTC.

This chain uses TRBV4-2 with TRBJ2-5; D perhaps matches TRBD2 (5 bases). There are 15 residues in the CDR3. The germline V gene encodes CDR1 LGHNA and CDR2 YNFKEQ. The V end was cut by 0 bases, the J end by 2 bases, with 10 bases between. The CDR3 loop reads CASSQETSLQETQYF. In nucleotides, the CDR3 is TGTGCCAGCAGCCAAGAAACTAGTTTACAAGAGACCCAGTACTTC.